The rows below give T cell receptor beta chains drawn from one sample of a study of shared clonotypes between healthy human individuals. Here immunoSEQ multiplex PCR was the method, and the copy in TCRdb shows in-frame clones only, minus some. The data contain some 1,900,000 clones, about 95% of them singletons. Sequencing used naive CD8+ T cells sorted from blood. These TCRs come from a young man in good health. Each CDR3 is given with its conserved first and last residue.

CDR3 length: 15; J gene: TRBJ2-1; V gene: TRBV5-8; CDR3 protein: CASSLARGIYNEQFF
CDR3 length: 14; J gene: TRBJ2-7; V gene: TRBV4-1; CDR3 protein: CASSHGTGTGEQYF
CDR3 length: 15; J gene: TRBJ2-7; V gene: TRBV28; CDR3 protein: CASSFDRDLTYEQYF
CDR3 length: 20; J gene: TRBJ2-5; V gene: TRBV28; CDR3 protein: CASSQVRIGVIAGYQETQYF
CDR3 length: 12; J gene: TRBJ2-3; V gene: TRBV11-2; CDR3 protein: CAVPGSTDTQYF
CDR3 length: 13; J gene: TRBJ2-1; V gene: TRBV6-5; CDR3 protein: CASSYLGSNEQFF
CDR3 length: 15; J gene: TRBJ1-4; V gene: TRBV9; CDR3 protein: CASSAHGTNPEKLFF
CDR3 length: 14; J gene: TRBJ2-7; V gene: TRBV9; CDR3 protein: CASSETGASGEQYF
CDR3 length: 15; J gene: TRBJ1-2; V gene: TRBV14; CDR3 protein: CASSLLRRADYGYTF
CDR3 length: 15; J gene: TRBJ1-2; V gene: TRBV4-3; CDR3 protein: CASSQGATENYGYTF
CDR3 length: 15; J gene: TRBJ1-5; V gene: TRBV28; CDR3 protein: CASSLWAGTNQPQHF
CDR3 length: 14; J gene: TRBJ2-5; V gene: TRBV7-3; CDR3 protein: CASSDRGWQETQYF
CDR3 length: 14; J gene: TRBJ2-2; V gene: TRBV7-6; CDR3 protein: CASSLAGGHGELFF
CDR3 length: 16; J gene: TRBJ1-1; V gene: TRBV4-1; CDR3 protein: CASSQGEGIKGTEAFF
CDR3 length: 14; J gene: TRBJ1-5; V gene: TRBV4-1; CDR3 protein: CASSQDPLNQPQHF
CDR3 length: 14; J gene: TRBJ2-7; V gene: TRBV4-2; CDR3 protein: CASSLAQASYEQYF
CDR3 length: 20; J gene: TRBJ2-2; V gene: TRBV2; CDR3 protein: CASTTPWSSGGHDGTGELFF
CDR3 length: 15; J gene: TRBJ2-7; V gene: TRBV5-4; CDR3 protein: CASSSPRGSFYEQYF
CDR3 length: 13; J gene: TRBJ2-5; V gene: TRBV5-1; CDR3 protein: CASSSIWEETQYF
CDR3 length: 13; J gene: TRBJ2-5; V gene: TRBV29-1; CDR3 protein: CSVERAGEQTQYF
CDR3 length: 14; J gene: TRBJ1-1; V gene: TRBV27; CDR3 protein: CASSSAALNTEAFF
CDR3 length: 15; J gene: TRBJ2-7; V gene: TRBV30; CDR3 protein: CAWSAAAGDAYEQYF
CDR3 length: 13; J gene: TRBJ1-1; V gene: TRBV11-2; CDR3 protein: CASSETGVTEAFF
CDR3 length: 14; J gene: TRBJ1-6; V gene: TRBV27; CDR3 protein: CASSTAVAISPLHF
CDR3 length: 15; J gene: TRBJ2-7; V gene: TRBV6-6; CDR3 protein: CASTDWEGATYEQYF
CDR3 length: 12; J gene: TRBJ2-7; V gene: TRBV6-5; CDR3 protein: CASRTRDYEQYF
CDR3 length: 16; J gene: TRBJ2-2; V gene: TRBV4-1; CDR3 protein: CASSQGGSGKTGELFF
CDR3 length: 12; J gene: TRBJ2-3; V gene: TRBV30; CDR3 protein: CAWSQVGDTQYF
CDR3 length: 14; J gene: TRBJ1-2; V gene: TRBV9; CDR3 protein: CASSVLQGNYGYTF
CDR3 length: 13; J gene: TRBJ2-3; V gene: TRBV6-5; CDR3 protein: CASSQNPSNTQYF
CDR3 length: 17; J gene: TRBJ1-2; V gene: TRBV2; CDR3 protein: CASRETGGGTVRYGYTF
CDR3 length: 16; J gene: TRBJ2-2; V gene: TRBV5-1; CDR3 protein: CASSFDSSVNTGELFF
CDR3 length: 11; J gene: TRBJ2-7; V gene: TRBV30; CDR3 protein: CAWRGGGEQYF
CDR3 length: 14; J gene: TRBJ1-6; V gene: TRBV14; CDR3 protein: CASSQDLGYSPLHF
CDR3 length: 17; J gene: TRBJ2-1; V gene: TRBV5-1; CDR3 protein: CASSLTSGGPSYNEQFF
CDR3 length: 15; J gene: TRBJ2-2; V gene: TRBV12-5; CDR3 protein: CASAPGDIAVGELFF
CDR3 length: 18; J gene: TRBJ2-7; V gene: TRBV11-2; CDR3 protein: CASSLEPSGGENPYEQYF
CDR3 length: 19; J gene: TRBJ1-6; V gene: TRBV28; CDR3 protein: CASSPPTGLLSSYNSPLHF
CDR3 length: 16; J gene: TRBJ1-4; V gene: TRBV5-1; CDR3 protein: CASSLAIRGTNEKLFF